Shown below are 29 T cell receptor beta chains from a single sample sequenced in a study of early T cells in non-severe SARS-CoV-2 infection. One entry per CDR3 protein, called by TCRdb with MiXCR from the 5' RACE reads. The data contain some 73,000 distinct CDR3 sequences, roughly 12% of them singletons. The sample comprised whole blood. These receptors were obtained from an adult who was a healthcare worker with PCR-confirmed SARS-CoV-2 infection or an uninfected control (not recorded which).

This clonotype was seen at least ten times. CDR3 region: CASSLTGDGGKLFF. The DNA for the CDR3 is TGTGCCAGCAGTTTAACGGGGGATGGAGGAAAACTGTTTTTT. The chain recombines TRBV28 with TRBJ1-4; D might be TRBD1 (5 bases). The CDR3 covers 14 residues. Per the germline V gene, CDR1 is MDHEN and CDR2 is SYDVKM. Trimming took off 2 bases at V and 10 bases at J, with 14 bases between the two ends.

This chain uses TRBV20-1 with TRBJ2-1, with 9 bases lining up with TRBD2. The CDR3 totals 14 residues. Germline CDR1 is DFQATT and CDR2 is SNEGSKA (reference sequence). The V and J ends lost 5 bases and 3 bases, in that order; junction bases with no gene match: 5. The CDR3 nucleotides read TGCAGTGCTCGTAGCGGGAGTGACTACAATGAGCAGTTCTTC. Encoded protein: CSARSGSDYNEQFF.

The chain recombines TRBV7-6 with TRBJ2-1; D might be TRBD2 (8 bases). This CDR3 is built from 15 residues. The V end was cut by 3 bases, the J end by 9 bases, with 18 bases between. CDR1 and CDR2 from the germline V gene are SGHVS and FNYEAQ. CDR3: CASSFSSGGGGEQFF. The CDR3 region has the DNA TGTGCCAGCAGCTTCTCTTCGGGAGGGGGCGGTGAGCAGTTCTTC.

This clonotype came up a few times. In DNA form, the CDR3 reads TGTGCCAGCAGCCACTCTAAAGGGGCGGGTACGCAGTATTTT. This encodes CASSHSKGAGTQYF. V gene TRBV4-2 combines with J gene TRBJ2-3; D might be TRBD1 or TRBD2, each matching 5 bases. V was trimmed by 3 bases and J by 8 bases, leaving 15 bases between them. The CDR3 is made up of 14 amino acids. The germline V gene has CDR1 LGHNA and CDR2 YNFKEQ.

The chain couples TRBV6-5 to TRBJ2-1; TRBD1 aligns across 7 bases. V shed 5 bases, J shed 4 bases, and the junction held 11 bases outside the gene matches. Germline assignment: CDR1 MNHEY and CDR2 SVGAGI. CDR3 size: 16 residues. DNA of the CDR3: TGTGCCAGCAGTACTTCCCGGGACAGCAATTACAATGAGCAGTTCTTC. Amino acids: CASSTSRDSNYNEQFF.

The chain joins TRBV12-3 or TRBV12-4 to TRBJ2-1; 13 bases align to TRBD2. Trimming took 5 bases from V and 5 from J; bases not matched to a gene: 0. The CDR3 length is 14 residues. The CDR3 DNA sequence: TGTGCCAGCAGTGGACTAGCGGGAGACAATGAGCAGTTCTTC. Encoded protein: CASSGLAGDNEQFF.

This clonotype appeared a few times. V usage is TRBV11-2 and J usage is TRBJ2-1; D perhaps matches TRBD1 (5 bases). Trimming cost V 7 bases and J 8 bases, with 12 bases left between them. CDR1 SGHAT and CDR2 FQNNGV come from the germline V gene. This CDR3 comprises 12 residues. CDR3 sequence reads: CASTASRDEQFF. CDR3 DNA: TGTGCCAGCACCGCCTCCAGGGATGAGCAGTTCTTC.

This clonotype was observed at least ten times. The chain is built from TRBV7-3 and TRBJ2-1; 13 positions agree with TRBD2. The V gene's germline CDR1 is SGHTA and CDR2 FQGTGA. The CDR3 has 17 amino acids. The V gene end was trimmed by 5 bases and the J gene end by 1 base; junction bases not matched to a gene: 5. DNA of the CDR3: TGTGCCAGCAGCCGGACTAGCGGGAGAGGGTCCTACAATGAGCAGTTCTTC. Its translation: CASSRTSGRGSYNEQFF.

This clonotype has only a few counts. CDR3 protein: CASSYRGREGLEQYF. In DNA, the CDR3 is TGTGCCAGCAGCTATAGAGGAAGGGAGGGACTCGAGCAGTACTTC. The chain links TRBV11-1 to TRBJ2-7, with TRBD2 matching over 7 bases. J gave up 6 bases and V 4 bases, and 12 bases lay outside the gene matches. This CDR3 comprises 15 residues. In germline, CDR1 is SGHAT, CDR2 FQDESV (reference sequence).

The chain couples TRBV20-1 to TRBJ2-7; D possibly corresponds to TRBD2 (6 bases). The ends were cut back, 0 bases at V and 0 bases at J, with 12 bases in the middle. This CDR3 has 15 residues. Germline CDR1 and CDR2: DFQATT and SNEGSKA (reference sequence). The CDR3 sequence is CSARDPGTYSYEQYF. CDR3 coding DNA: TGCAGTGCTAGAGATCCAGGGACTTACTCCTACGAGCAGTACTTC.

CDR3 in amino acids: CASSPPGSRNQPQHF. CDR3 in DNA: TGTGCCAGCTCACCACCGGGGTCACGAAATCAGCCCCAGCATTTT. This chain connects TRBV18 to TRBJ1-5; D is uncertain. The germline gives CDR1 KGHSH, CDR2 LQKENI. Trimming shortened V by 0 bases and J by 4 bases, and 10 bases separated the two germline ends. The CDR3 extends over 15 amino acids.

The table lists this clonotype with a few counts. The chain employs TRBV27 and TRBJ2-7; weak D call: TRBD2 (6 bases). Germline assignment: CDR1 MNHEY and CDR2 SMNVEV (reference sequence). There are 14 residues in the CDR3. Trimming stripped 8 bases from V and 2 bases from J, with 16 bases between. The CDR3 sequence: CASGTGTAAYEQYF. The CDR3 DNA reads TGTGCCAGCGGGACTGGGACCGCCGCCTACGAGCAGTACTTC.

This clonotype was picked up many times. The chain combines TRBV20-1 with TRBJ2-3, with 8 bases matching TRBD2. V was pared by 7 bases and J by 2 bases, with 5 bases of the junction left unmatched. The germline V gene has CDR1 DFQATT and CDR2 SNEGSKA (reference sequence). This CDR3 is built from 13 residues. The CDR3 reads CSGSSGVTDTQYF. The DNA of the CDR3 is TGCAGTGGTAGTAGCGGGGTCACAGATACGCAGTATTTT.

A few counts support this clonotype. This chain uses TRBV19 with TRBJ2-5; TRBD1 matches at 7 bases. The CDR3 has 13 residues. The V gene's germline CDR1 is LNHDA and CDR2 SQIVND (reference sequence). Losses at the gene ends were 6 bases for V and 4 bases for J; bases not matched to a gene: 5. CDR3 sequence (DNA): TGTGCCAGTAGCAGACAGGGTGGAGAGACCCAGTACTTC. This encodes CASSRQGGETQYF.

The chain links TRBV7-9 to TRBJ2-2; 12 nucleotides line up with TRBD2. Trimming at V came to 2 bases and at J to 6 bases, leaving 1 base not matched to a gene. Per the germline V gene, CDR1 is SEHNR and CDR2 is FQNEAQ (reference sequence). The CDR3 loop spans 15 amino acids. CDR3 DNA sequence: TGTGCCAGCAGCTTAAGACTAGCGGGAGCCGGGGAGCTGTTTTTT. This sequence encodes CASSLRLAGAGELFF.

This chain uses TRBV20-1 with TRBJ2-7, with D unresolved. The CDR3 has 15 amino acids. Germline V lookup: CDR1 DFQATT, CDR2 SNEGSKA (reference sequence). V was clipped by 1 base and J by 3 bases, with 16 bases between them. DNA for the CDR3: TGCAGTGCTAGAGTCCTCCTTTCTTCTAACTACGAGCAGTACTTC. Its protein product is CSARVLLSSNYEQYF.

The V and J genes are TRBV7-8 and TRBJ2-1, with TRBD2 matching 9 bases. The germline CDR1 and CDR2 sequences are SGHVS and FQNEAQ. The CDR3 has 14 residues. V trimming: 5 bases; J trimming: 9 bases; junction bases outside the gene matches: 8. Written as DNA, the CDR3 is TGTGCCAGCAGCCCCCGGACTAGCGATGGTGAGCAGTTCTTC. It yields the protein CASSPRTSDGEQFF.

Of note for this clonotype: The DNA is omitted, as the CDR3 cannot be located on it reliably, and the CDR3 follows TCRdb's listing. The chain links TRBV28 to TRBJ2-7; TRBD1, as called in the table, went unchecked against the DNA. Per the germline V gene, CDR1 is MDHEN and CDR2 is SYDVKM. A total of 16 residues make up the CDR3, ends included. CDR3 residues: CASSSSRQGISYEQYF.

By its share, this clonotype is medium-sized (0.01 to 0.1%). The chain employs TRBV7-7 and TRBJ2-5; D possibly corresponds to TRBD2 (6 bases). The germline gives CDR1 SSHAT, CDR2 FNYEAQ (reference sequence). This CDR3 is 13 amino acids long. Trimming left V 6 bases short and J 5 bases short, with 13 bases between. The CDR3 spells CASSSTRGETQYF. In DNA form, the CDR3 reads TGTGCCAGCAGTTCGACTAGGGGCGAGACCCAGTACTTC.

In this sample, this clonotype turned up many times. The chain is built from TRBV28 and TRBJ1-4; no firm D call. Germline lookup yields CDR1 MDHEN and CDR2 SYDVKM. The CDR3 sequence is 17 residues long. Trimming removed 3 bases from V and 0 bases from J, with 14 bases in between. The CDR3 region is CASSLVGLPSTNEKLFF. The DNA of the CDR3 is TGTGCCAGCAGTTTGGTAGGGCTCCCGTCAACTAATGAAAAACTGTTTTTT.

This chain links TRBV29-1 with TRBJ2-1; D may be TRBD1 or TRBD2 (5 bases each). CDR1 is SQVTM and CDR2 is ANQGSEA in the germline V gene. Trimming removed 6 bases from V and 5 bases from J, with 11 bases in between. This CDR3 contains 12 residues. The CDR3 protein is CSVMGENNEQFF. The DNA of the CDR3 is TGCAGCGTCATGGGGGAGAACAATGAGCAGTTCTTC.

The chain joins TRBV20-1 to TRBJ1-2; possible D gene TRBD1, 6 bases. The germline V gene has CDR1 DFQATT and CDR2 SNEGSKA (reference sequence). CDR3 length equals 15 residues. V lost 6 bases, J lost 8 bases, and 25 bases lay in between. The CDR3 here is CSATTGQGPSRGYTF. The CDR3 DNA is TGCAGTGCCACGACTGGGCAGGGGCCCTCTCGGGGCTACACCTTC.

Many counts were recorded for this clonotype. V is TRBV7-9 and J is TRBJ2-1; 8 bases match TRBD2. The germline CDR1 and CDR2 sequences are SEHNR and FQNEAQ (reference sequence). This CDR3 comprises 16 residues. Losses at the gene ends were 5 bases for V and 4 bases for J; bases not matched to a gene: 10. CDR3 DNA: TGTGCCAGCAGCCGAGAGTCAAGCGGGGGTTACAATGAGCAGTTCTTC. Translation gives CASSRESSGGYNEQFF.

A few counts support this clonotype. V usage is TRBV7-8 and J usage is TRBJ2-7; 14 bases agree with TRBD2. The CDR3 totals 16 residues. The V gene end was trimmed by 1 base and the J gene end by 4 bases; junction bases not matched to a gene: 3. Germline-derived CDR1 and CDR2 are SGHVS and FQNEAQ. CDR3 DNA sequence: TGTGCCAGCAGCTTAGGCTGGACTAGCGGGAGGTACGAGCAGTACTTC. It yields the protein CASSLGWTSGRYEQYF.

The J gene is TRBJ1-1, the V gene TRBV20-1; 7 nucleotides align to TRBD1. Germline V gene data show CDR1 as DFQATT and CDR2 as SNEGSKA (reference sequence). V trimming: 3 bases; J trimming: 3 bases; junction bases outside the gene matches: 1. The CDR3 covers 12 residues. CDR3 amino acids: CSASQGDTEAFF. The CDR3 nucleotides are TGCAGTGCTAGCCAGGGGGACACTGAAGCTTTCTTT.

This sequence joins TRBV28 and TRBJ2-7, with 7 bases that match TRBD2. Trimming cost V 2 bases and J 2 bases; bases outside gene matches: 6. Germline values: CDR1 MDHEN, CDR2 SYDVKM. The CDR3 sequence is 15 residues long. The CDR3 protein is CASSLVYGGTYEQYF. Written as DNA, the CDR3 is TGTGCCAGCAGTTTAGTCTACGGGGGGACCTACGAGCAGTACTTC.

The rearrangement links TRBV6-1 to TRBJ2-3, with 7 bases identical to TRBD1. V shed 2 bases, J shed 7 bases, and the junction held 12 bases outside the gene matches. The CDR3 runs to 16 residues. Germline lookup yields CDR1 MNHNS and CDR2 SASEGT. The CDR3 DNA is TGTGCCAGCAGTGAAAGTTGGACAGGACCGCAGTATACGCAGTATTTT. Protein product: CASSESWTGPQYTQYF.

This chain joins TRBV2 and TRBJ2-2, with TRBD2 identical over 10 bases. J gave up 4 bases and V 8 bases, and 7 bases lay outside the gene matches. The CDR3 is 15 residues long. Germline lookup yields CDR1 SNHLY and CDR2 FYNNEI. This CDR3 reads CASGASGSPTGELFF. The DNA of the CDR3 is TGTGCCAGCGGGGCTAGCGGGAGTCCCACCGGGGAGCTGTTTTTT.

This clonotype has just a few counts. The rearrangement joins TRBV28 to TRBJ1-4; D is perhaps TRBD1 (5 bases). Trimming took 3 bases from V and 4 from J, leaving 12 bases between them. The CDR3 loop spans 15 amino acids. Germline CDR1 reads MDHEN; CDR2 reads SYDVKM. CDR3 region: CASSFPTGDNEKLFF. As DNA, the CDR3 is TGTGCCAGCAGTTTCCCCACGGGGGATAATGAAAAACTGTTTTTT.